This T cell receptor beta chain was sequenced in a study of PD-L1 blockade in urothelial cancer. Study-wide background: A median around 140,000 T cells were found in blood samples.

Generated by immunoSEQ multiplex PCR, the TCRdb table keeps only in-frame clones and is missing some. This sample has tens of thousands of clones, with about 90% found just once. Documented time point: pretreatment peripheral blood. The sequence was collected from a man aged 55-75 years with urothelial cancer. The sequences come from PBMCs, collected around atezolizumab (anti-PD-L1) treatment.

CDR3 coding DNA: TGTGCCAGCAGTCCCAGCGGGGGGACCTACAATGAGCAGTTCTTC. Encoded protein: CASSPSGGTYNEQFF. The gene calls are TRBV6-5 and TRBJ2-1; 9 nucleotides line up with TRBD2. Trimming cost V 5 bases and J 2 bases; bases outside gene matches: 4. CDR1 and CDR2 from the germline V gene are MNHEY and SVGAGI. The CDR3 is made up of 15 amino acids.